The 29 T cell receptor beta chains below come from one sample, sequenced in a study of blood T cell repertoires in COVID-19. Here immunoSEQ multiplex PCR was the method, and the copy in TCRdb shows in-frame clones only, minus some. The profile covers 90,000 to 110,000 clones, with around 81% appearing a single time and over 9% taken by the ten largest. The sample comprised peripheral blood. Source of these receptors: a woman in her 70s with acute or convalescent COVID-19.

In DNA form, the CDR3 reads TGTGCCAGTAGCACGGGACAGGTCAATCAGCCCCAGCATTTT. Its protein product is CASSTGQVNQPQHF. The chain employs TRBV19 and TRBJ1-5, with 8 bases identical to TRBD1. Germline lookup yields CDR1 LNHDA and CDR2 SQIVND (reference sequence). J gave up 3 bases and V 6 bases, and 4 bases lay outside the gene matches. The CDR3 has 14 residues. Combining the CDR3 with reference TRBV19 and TRBJ1-5 gives the whole variable domain DGGITQSPKYLFRKEGQNVTLSCEQNLNHDAMYWYRQDPGQGLRLIYYSQIVNDFQKGDIAEGYSVSREKKESFPLTVTSAQKNPTAFYLCASSTGQVNQPQHFGDGTRLSIL.

A single count supports this clone. This chain connects TRBV10-2 to TRBJ2-5, with D perhaps matching TRBD2 (5 bases). Germline V gene lookup returns CDR1 WSHSY and CDR2 SAAADI. CDR3 length: 13 amino acids. Trimming stripped 7 bases from V and 1 base from J, with 10 bases between. The CDR3 reads CASKVGVQETQYF. The CDR3 DNA follows: TGCGCCAGCAAGGTCGGGGTCCAAGAGACCCAGTACTTC.

This rearrangement joins TRBV4-3 to TRBJ2-5; 10 bases map to TRBD2. The junction had 5 bases not matched to a gene; V was cut back by 1 base and J by 0 bases. The germline gives CDR1 LGHNA, CDR2 YSLEER. CDR3 length: 17 residues. CDR3 residues: CASSQVRTSGNQETQYF. The DNA for the CDR3 is TGCGCCAGCAGCCAAGTTCGGACTAGCGGCAACCAAGAGACCCAGTACTTC.

The genes are TRBV7-9 and TRBJ1-2; 10 bases agree with TRBD1. Germline assignment: CDR1 SEHNR and CDR2 FQNEAQ (reference sequence). Losses at the gene ends were 0 bases for V and 4 bases for J; bases not matched to a gene: 11. There are 18 residues in the CDR3. DNA of the CDR3: TGTGCCAGCAGCTTAGCGGAGACAGGGGGCGAGGGATTCTATGGCTACACCTTC. Translated: CASSLAETGGEGFYGYTF.

The chain couples TRBV19 to TRBJ2-3, with 9 bases that match TRBD1. There are 15 residues in the CDR3. Germline CDR1 LNHDA, CDR2 SQIVND (reference sequence). J lost 3 bases, V lost 5 bases, and 6 bases had no gene match. CDR3 in DNA: TGTGCCAGTAGTGCCGACAGGGGGGGAACAGATACGCAGTATTTT. Residues: CASSADRGGTDTQYF.

The chain combines TRBV21-1 with TRBJ2-7; whether TRBD2, the table's D call, matches the DNA was not checked. TRBV21-1 is described as a pseudogene. This CDR3 has 15 amino acids. CDR3 residues: CASSRRHKSNYEQYF. In DNA form, the CDR3 reads TGTGCCAGCAGCAGGCGGCACAAGTCTAACTACGAGCAGTACTTC.

The chain links TRBV10-3 to TRBJ2-3, with TRBD2 matching 8 bases. The CDR3 is 17 amino acids. Trimming took 2 bases from V and 2 from J; bases not matched to a gene: 9. The germline V gene encodes CDR1 ENHRY and CDR2 SYGVKD. This chain's CDR3 is CAISEPTLADFTDTQYF. As DNA, the CDR3 is TGTGCCATCAGTGAGCCAACACTAGCGGACTTCACAGATACGCAGTATTTT.

The sample holds a few counts of this clone. V and J are TRBV19 and TRBJ2-7; 9 bases match TRBD1. CDR1 LNHDA and CDR2 SQIVND come from the germline V gene (reference sequence). The length of the CDR3 is 15 residues. With 3 bases clipped from V and 3 bases from J, the junction kept 6 bases outside the gene matches. The CDR3 DNA follows: TGTGCCAGTAGTATCCGGGACAGGGCCGTCTACGAGCAGTACTTC. Translating it yields CASSIRDRAVYEQYF.

V and J are TRBV6-5 and TRBJ1-2; weak D call: TRBD1 (5 bases). The ends were cut back, 7 bases at V and 0 bases at J, with 15 bases in the middle. The V gene's germline CDR1 is MNHEY and CDR2 SVGAGI. The CDR3 consists of 15 residues. CDR3 sequence reads: CASNDSDRANYGYTF. CDR3 nucleotide sequence: TGTGCCAGCAACGACTCAGACAGAGCTAACTATGGCTACACCTTC.

This clone was seen at least ten times. This chain links TRBV28 with TRBJ2-7, with 7 bases lining up with TRBD1. CDR3 length: 16 residues. Germline values: CDR1 MDHEN, CDR2 SYDVKM. Trimming removed 5 bases from V and 2 bases from J; junction bases left unmatched: 12. The CDR3 loop reads CASSPTPGGRAYEQYF. The CDR3 DNA reads as TGTGCCAGCAGTCCGACCCCAGGGGGAAGGGCCTACGAGCAGTACTTC.

The chain combines TRBV6-5 with TRBJ1-2; unclear D gene. With 5 bases removed from V and 0 bases from J, the gap between germline ends came to 7 bases. The CDR3 is 13 amino acids. CDR1 and CDR2 (germline): MNHEY, SVGAGI. The CDR3, as DNA: TGTGCCAGCAGTCCTGGAGCTAACTATGGCTACACCTTC. Protein sequence: CASSPGANYGYTF.

In DNA form, the CDR3 reads TGCGCCAGCAGCCAAGATCGGGGGAGCAATCAGCCCCAGCATTTT. Residues: CASSQDRGSNQPQHF. The rearrangement joins TRBV4-3 to TRBJ1-5; the D gene is possibly TRBD1 (5 bases). Trimming cost V 0 bases and J 1 base, with 7 bases left between them. The length of the CDR3 is 15 residues. Germline CDR1 and CDR2: LGHNA and YSLEER.

The sample holds a few counts of this clone. The V gene is TRBV6-2 or TRBV6-3, the J gene TRBJ2-1; 9 bases fit TRBD1. CDR1 and CDR2 from the germline V gene are MNHEY and SVGEGT. V dropped 6 bases and J dropped 2; count of bases not matched to a gene: 8. The CDR3 loop spans 16 amino acids. CDR3 residues: CASSSSRTGAYNEQFF. Here the CDR3 DNA reads TGTGCCAGCAGCAGCTCCCGGACAGGGGCCTACAATGAGCAGTTCTTC.

V is TRBV24-1 and J is TRBJ2-1, with 9 bases identical to TRBD2. Trimming at V came to 5 bases and at J to 8 bases, leaving 9 bases not matched to a gene. The CDR3 consists of 15 residues. Looked up from germline, CDR1 is KGHDR and CDR2 is SFDVKD. CDR3 amino acids: CATSVGGGAFDEQFF. The CDR3 DNA sequence: TGTGCCACCAGTGTGGGCGGGGGGGCCTTTGATGAGCAGTTCTTC.

V gene TRBV3-1 (or the pseudogene TRBV3-2) combines with J gene TRBJ1-1; TRBD1 aligns across 9 bases. V lost 6 bases to trimming and J lost 0 bases; unmatched junction nucleotides: 2. This CDR3 has 14 residues. The germline V gene has CDR1 LGHDT and CDR2 YNNKEL (reference sequence). CDR3 amino acids: CASRGQGMNTEAFF. CDR3 in DNA: TGTGCCAGCAGGGGACAGGGAATGAACACTGAAGCTTTCTTT.

This chain connects TRBV7-2 to TRBJ2-3; 8 nucleotides match TRBD2. The CDR3 sequence is 14 residues long. Trimming cost V 5 bases and J 5 bases; bases outside gene matches: 6. Germline V gene sequence: CDR1 SGHTA, CDR2 FQGNSA. The CDR3 loop is CASSPGGAVDTQYF. In nucleotides, the CDR3 is TGTGCCAGCAGCCCGGGGGGGGCCGTAGATACGCAGTATTTT.

V usage is TRBV5-6 and J usage is TRBJ2-7; D perhaps matches TRBD1 (6 bases). The CDR3 sequence is 16 residues long. Trimming took 2 bases from V and 5 from J, leaving 20 bases between them. The germline V gene encodes CDR1 SGHDT and CDR2 YYEEEE. CDR3 nucleotide sequence: TGTGCCAGCAGCTTACAATTCCGGAACAGGGACGACGAGCAGTACTTC. This translates into CASSLQFRNRDDEQYF.

V and J are TRBV4-2 and TRBJ2-1, with 9 bases aligning to TRBD2. CDR3 length: 16 residues. The germline CDR1 and CDR2 sequences are LGHNA and YNFKEQ. V was clipped by 0 bases and J by 5 bases; unmatched bases: 5. The CDR3 is CASSQDLRLADNEQFF. CDR3 bases: TGTGCCAGCAGCCAAGATCTTCGACTAGCGGACAATGAGCAGTTCTTC.

As DNA, the CDR3 is TGTGCCAGCTCACCCTTTCAGTCAGATACGCAGTATTTT. Residues: CASSPFQSDTQYF. The chain carries TRBV18 and TRBJ2-3; D is ambiguous. CDR1 is KGHSH, CDR2 LQKENI, per germline. V dropped 3 bases and J dropped 4 bases, with 8 bases sitting between them. The CDR3 length is 13 residues.

The rearrangement joins TRBV3-1 (or the pseudogene TRBV3-2) to TRBJ2-3; 8 bases align to TRBD2. This CDR3 has 18 residues. V trimming: 0 bases; J trimming: 2 bases; junction bases outside the gene matches: 10. Germline assignment: CDR1 LGHDT and CDR2 YNNKEL (reference sequence). The CDR3 loop reads CASSQEALAGSPTDTQYF. The CDR3, as DNA: TGTGCCAGCAGCCAAGAGGCTTTAGCGGGGTCTCCCACAGATACGCAGTATTTT.

The J gene is TRBJ2-1, the V gene TRBV5-1, with TRBD2 matching 16 bases. The CDR3 sequence is 19 residues long. With V trimmed by 4 bases and J by 0 bases, 7 bases remained unmatched. Germline CDR1 SGHRS, CDR2 YFSETQ. The DNA for the CDR3 is TGCGCCAGCAGCCCGGGACTAGCGGGAGGGTTGGGCTCCTACAATGAGCAGTTCTTC. Encoded protein: CASSPGLAGGLGSYNEQFF.

In its sample, this clone was seen once. The chain uses TRBV4-3 and TRBJ1-2; no firm D call. Deletions cut 0 bases from V and 2 bases from J, with 7 bases between. Germline V CDR1 and CDR2: LGHNA, YSLEER. This CDR3 has 14 amino acids. The CDR3 loop is CASSQDSRNYGYTF. Written as DNA, the CDR3 is TGCGCCAGCAGCCAAGATAGCCGAAACTATGGCTACACCTTC.

This chain connects TRBV5-1 to TRBJ2-2, with 8 bases fitting TRBD2. This CDR3 comprises 15 residues. In germline, CDR1 is SGHRS, CDR2 YFSETQ. Trimming cost V 4 bases and J 9 bases; bases outside gene matches: 11. CDR3 DNA sequence: TGCGCCAGCAGCCCAGCGGGGGCGCGGGGCCGGGAGCTGTTTTTT. It encodes CASSPAGARGRELFF.

The chain uses TRBV21-1 and TRBJ2-1; the table assigns TRBD2, which was not confirmed against the DNA. TRBV21-1 is a pseudogene locus. This CDR3 comprises 14 residues. Written as DNA, the CDR3 is TGTGCCACCGCGGGCGGGGGGCTATACAATGAGCAGTTCTTC. Its protein is CATAGGGLYNEQFF.

The chain couples TRBV7-2 to TRBJ2-3; the match to TRBD2 covers 8 bases. The V and J ends lost 6 bases and 4 bases, in that order; junction bases with no gene match: 9. This CDR3 contains 15 residues. Germline CDR1 and CDR2: SGHTA and FQGNSA. The CDR3 nucleotides read TGTGCCAGCAGTCTAGCGGGCCTGGGGGCAGATACGCAGTATTTT. Translated, it gives CASSLAGLGADTQYF.

This clone has only one observation. The V gene is TRBV2, the J gene TRBJ2-5; D might be TRBD2 (6 bases). This CDR3 is 15 amino acids long. Germline CDR1 SNHLY, CDR2 FYNNEI. V gave up 5 bases and J gave up 3 bases, with 16 bases separating them. CDR3 nucleotides: TGTGCCAGCAGTTTCGCCGGAGGGTCGGAAGAGACCCAGTACTTC. Translation gives CASSFAGGSEETQYF.

This clone turned up a few times. The J gene is TRBJ1-5, the V gene TRBV6-2 or TRBV6-3; 10 bases line up with TRBD1. The germline V gene has CDR1 MNHEY and CDR2 SVGEGT. The CDR3 length is 19 residues. Germline trimming cut 5 bases from V and 0 bases from J; bases unmatched to any gene: 13. In DNA form, the CDR3 reads TGTGCCAGCAGTCCCCGGGACAGGGGTCTGCAAGGTAGCAATCAGCCCCAGCATTTT. Protein product: CASSPRDRGLQGSNQPQHF.

The V call is TRBV5-4, the J call TRBJ1-2; 12 bases are shared with TRBD1. This CDR3 comprises 15 residues. Per the germline V gene, CDR1 is SGHNT and CDR2 is YYREEE (reference sequence). V shed 0 bases and J 8 bases; nucleotides not matched to a gene: 5. The DNA of the CDR3 is TGTGCCAGCAGCTTGGCCGGGACAGGGGGCTCGGGCTACACCTTC. It codes for CASSLAGTGGSGYTF. The full variable domain, with the rest looked up from reference TRBV5-4 and TRBJ1-2, is ETGVTQSPTHLIKTRGQQVTLRCSSQSGHNTVSWYQQALGQGPQFIFQYYREEENGRGNFPPRFSGLQFPNYSSELNVNALELDDSALYLCASSLAGTGGSGYTFGSGTRLTVV.

V and J are TRBV3-1 (or the pseudogene TRBV3-2) and TRBJ1-4, with 8 bases that match TRBD1. CDR3 length: 14 residues. V gave up 4 bases and J gave up 9 bases; unmatched junction bases: 7. Per germline, CDR1 LGHDT and CDR2 YNNKEL (reference sequence). The CDR3 bases are TGTGCCAGCAGCCCCCTGGACAGGGCCAAAAAACTGTTTTTT. Protein: CASSPLDRAKKLFF.